A selection of T cell receptor beta chains follows, all from one sample in a study of shared clonotypes between healthy human individuals. Sequencing used immunoSEQ multiplex PCR; TCRdb keeps in-frame clones, though not all of them. Altogether approximately 1,500,000 clones are present, around 95% being singletons, with the ten largest covering 0.95% to 1.5%. Source material: naive CD4+ T cells sorted from blood. These receptor sequences come from a man aged 25 to 45 in good health. Each CDR3 is given with its conserved first and last residue. D genes are given only for firm matches. The size of a clone is reported for some rows only, either as once, few or many, or as a class for expanded clones.

J gene: TRBJ2-1
clone size: .
V gene: TRBV7-8
D gene: TRBD2
CDR3 DNA: TGTGCCAGCAGCACTCGACTAGCGCGGTCCTACAATGAGCAGTTCTTC
CDR3 protein: CASSTRLARSYNEQFF

J gene: TRBJ2-3
clone size: .
V gene: TRBV19
D gene: .
CDR3 DNA: TGTGCCAGTAGTATAAGCGCGCAAAGTGATACGCAGTATTTT
CDR3 protein: CASSISAQSDTQYF

J gene: TRBJ2-7
clone size: .
V gene: TRBV10-3
D gene: .
CDR3 DNA: TGTGCCATCAGTGAGTCGCCGTCGTTGGGTGATGGCGAGCAGTACTTC
CDR3 protein: CAISESPSLGDGEQYF

J gene: TRBJ2-2
clone size: few
V gene: TRBV5-1
D gene: TRBD2
CDR3 DNA: TGCGCCAGCAGCTTGGGGCTAGCGGCGAACACCGGGGAGCTGTTTTTT
CDR3 protein: CASSLGLAANTGELFF

J gene: TRBJ2-3
clone size: .
V gene: TRBV7-9
D gene: TRBD1
CDR3 DNA: TGTGCCAGCAGTCATACCGGGACAGGGGTTCCAGATACGCAGTATTTT
CDR3 protein: CASSHTGTGVPDTQYF

J gene: TRBJ1-5
clone size: .
V gene: TRBV25-1
D gene: .
CDR3 DNA: TGTGCCAGCAGTGAGAGACAGCTTAGACGTCAGCCCCAGCATTTT
CDR3 protein: CASSERQLRRQPQHF

J gene: TRBJ2-5
clone size: .
V gene: TRBV10-2
D gene: TRBD2
CDR3 DNA: TGCGCCAGCAGTGAGCCGACTAGCGGGAGGGCAGAGACCCAGTACTTC
CDR3 protein: CASSEPTSGRAETQYF

J gene: TRBJ2-3
clone size: few
V gene: TRBV2
D gene: .
CDR3 DNA: TGTGCCAGCATGCGAAGCACAGATACGCAGTATTTT
CDR3 protein: CASMRSTDTQYF

J gene: TRBJ1-2
clone size: once
V gene: TRBV7-2
D gene: .
CDR3 DNA: TGTGCCAGCAGCTTAGCGCCTGCAGCTAACTATGGCTACACCTTC
CDR3 protein: CASSLAPAANYGYTF

J gene: TRBJ2-3
clone size: .
V gene: TRBV29-1
D gene: .
CDR3 DNA: TGCAGCGTTTCCCCGGGCCGCACAGATACGCAGTATTTT
CDR3 protein: CSVSPGRTDTQYF

J gene: TRBJ2-7
clone size: .
V gene: TRBV2
D gene: TRBD1
CDR3 DNA: TGTGCCAGCAGTGAAGCGGGGACAGGGATCTACGAGCAGTACTTC
CDR3 protein: CASSEAGTGIYEQYF

J gene: TRBJ1-5
clone size: .
V gene: TRBV19
D gene: TRBD1
CDR3 DNA: TGTGCCAGTAGTACCGGGACAGGGGGCTTGGGCAATCAGCCCCAGCATTTT
CDR3 protein: CASSTGTGGLGNQPQHF

J gene: TRBJ2-5
clone size: .
V gene: TRBV7-9
D gene: TRBD1
CDR3 DNA: TGTGCCAGCAGCTTAGAGACAGGGAATTCAGAGACCCAGTACTTC
CDR3 protein: CASSLETGNSETQYF

J gene: TRBJ2-3
clone size: .
V gene: TRBV5-1
D gene: TRBD1
CDR3 DNA: TGCGCCAGCAGCTTAGGACAGGGGGACACAGATACGCAGTATTTT
CDR3 protein: CASSLGQGDTDTQYF

J gene: TRBJ2-3
clone size: .
V gene: TRBV5-6
D gene: .
CDR3 DNA: TGTGCCAGCAGCTTGGACAGCCGCACAGATACGCAGTATTTT
CDR3 protein: CASSLDSRTDTQYF

J gene: TRBJ1-4
clone size: .
V gene: TRBV20-1
D gene: .
CDR3 DNA: TGCAGTGCTAGATACCTAGAAAAACTGTTTTTT
CDR3 protein: CSARYLEKLFF

J gene: TRBJ2-7
clone size: .
V gene: TRBV14
D gene: .
CDR3 DNA: TGTGCCAGCAGCCAAACCCGGGCGGGGCCCTCCTACGAGCAGTACTTC
CDR3 protein: CASSQTRAGPSYEQYF

J gene: TRBJ2-1
clone size: .
V gene: TRBV19
D gene: .
CDR3 DNA: TGTGCCAGTAGCCGGTCAGGGAACGAACTTTACAATGAGCAGTTCTTC
CDR3 protein: CASSRSGNELYNEQFF

J gene: TRBJ2-1
clone size: .
V gene: TRBV15
D gene: .
CDR3 DNA: TGTGCCACCAGCAGAGACCGAGGACTGAACTCCTACAATGAGCAGTTCTTC
CDR3 protein: CATSRDRGLNSYNEQFF

J gene: TRBJ2-5
clone size: .
V gene: TRBV14
D gene: TRBD2
CDR3 DNA: TGTGCCAGCAGCCACGGCATCGCGGGAGATGAGACCCAGTACTTC
CDR3 protein: CASSHGIAGDETQYF

J gene: TRBJ2-1
clone size: .
V gene: TRBV5-1
D gene: .
CDR3 DNA: TGCGCCCCCCAGGTAGGGCCCATCTCCTACAATGAGCAGTTCTTC
CDR3 protein: CAPQVGPISYNEQFF

J gene: TRBJ2-1
clone size: .
V gene: TRBV6-6
D gene: .
CDR3 DNA: TGTGCCAGCAGTTACTCGAGGGGGAATGAGCAGTTCTTC
CDR3 protein: CASSYSRGNEQFF

J gene: TRBJ2-2
clone size: .
V gene: TRBV2
D gene: .
CDR3 DNA: TGTGCCAGCCTTGGGGGGTTAAACACCGGGGAGCTGTTTTTT
CDR3 protein: CASLGGLNTGELFF

J gene: TRBJ2-7
clone size: .
V gene: TRBV15
D gene: TRBD2
CDR3 DNA: TGTGCCACCAGCAGAGCGACTAGCGGGAGGGGGGGCTACGAGCAGTACTTC
CDR3 protein: CATSRATSGRGGYEQYF

J gene: TRBJ2-7
clone size: .
V gene: TRBV13
D gene: .
CDR3 DNA: TGTGCCAGCAGCCTCCCCCTGCGGAACTACGAGCAGTACTTC
CDR3 protein: CASSLPLRNYEQYF

J gene: TRBJ2-5
clone size: .
V gene: TRBV5-4
D gene: .
CDR3 DNA: TGTGCCAGCAGCTCGCCCCGGGGAGGAGAGACCCAGTACTTC
CDR3 protein: CASSSPRGGETQYF

J gene: TRBJ2-7
clone size: once
V gene: TRBV28
D gene: .
CDR3 DNA: TGTGCCAGCAGCTTACAGGGCGGATTACGGGAGCAGTACTTC
CDR3 protein: CASSLQGGLREQYF

J gene: TRBJ1-5
clone size: .
V gene: TRBV28
D gene: .
CDR3 DNA: TGTGCCAGCAGTTACCTTGGGGGGCCCGGCAATCAGCCCCAGCATTTT
CDR3 protein: CASSYLGGPGNQPQHF

J gene: TRBJ2-3
clone size: .
V gene: TRBV6-6
D gene: .
CDR3 DNA: TGTGCCAGCAGGGAGAGGGGCGACACAGATACGCAGTATTTT
CDR3 protein: CASRERGDTDTQYF

J gene: TRBJ1-1
clone size: .
V gene: TRBV27
D gene: .
CDR3 DNA: TGTGCCAGCAGTTTAAGTCAAGGGGGGAACACTGAAGCTTTCTTT
CDR3 protein: CASSLSQGGNTEAFF

J gene: TRBJ2-7
clone size: .
V gene: TRBV30
D gene: .
CDR3 DNA: TGTGCCTGGAGTGCGAGCAGGGGCAGAGTGTACTTC
CDR3 protein: CAWSASRGRVYF

J gene: TRBJ2-3
clone size: .
V gene: TRBV9
D gene: .
CDR3 DNA: TGTGCCAGCAGCGTAGGACCCGGCGGCACAGATACGCAGTATTTT
CDR3 protein: CASSVGPGGTDTQYF

J gene: TRBJ2-2
clone size: .
V gene: TRBV14
D gene: .
CDR3 DNA: TGTGCCAGCAGCCAAGTGTTCAGGACCGCCGGGGAGCTGTTTTTT
CDR3 protein: CASSQVFRTAGELFF

J gene: TRBJ2-3
clone size: .
V gene: TRBV5-1
D gene: TRBD1
CDR3 DNA: TGCGCCAGCAGTCCGGGACAGCCCAGCACAGATACGCAGTATTTT
CDR3 protein: CASSPGQPSTDTQYF

J gene: TRBJ1-1
clone size: .
V gene: TRBV10-3
D gene: .
CDR3 DNA: TGTGCCATCAGTGATGATTCGAACACTGAAGCTTTCTTT
CDR3 protein: CAISDDSNTEAFF

J gene: TRBJ2-2
clone size: .
V gene: TRBV5-1
D gene: .
CDR3 DNA: TGCGCCAGCAGCTTGGAGGTTGGACAGATCACCGGGGAGCTGTTTTTT
CDR3 protein: CASSLEVGQITGELFF

J gene: TRBJ2-1
clone size: .
V gene: TRBV18
D gene: TRBD1
CDR3 DNA: TGTGCCAGCTCACCACAGACAGGGGGCCTGGATGAGCAGTTCTTC
CDR3 protein: CASSPQTGGLDEQFF

J gene: TRBJ2-7
clone size: once
V gene: TRBV5-1
D gene: .
CDR3 DNA: TGCGCCAGCAGCTTGGCGTCCAGGTTGACCTACGAGCAGTACTTC
CDR3 protein: CASSLASRLTYEQYF

J gene: TRBJ2-1
clone size: .
V gene: TRBV29-1
D gene: TRBD1
CDR3 DNA: TGCAGCGTCGTCCCCCCCATAGGGGGCGGCTACAATGAGCAGTTCTTC
CDR3 protein: CSVVPPIGGGYNEQFF

J gene: TRBJ2-1
clone size: .
V gene: TRBV27
D gene: TRBD2
CDR3 DNA: TGTGCCAGCAGTTTATTCGGACTCGGACTAGGGAGAAACAATGAGCAGTTCTTC
CDR3 protein: CASSLFGLGLGRNNEQFF

J gene: TRBJ2-6
clone size: .
V gene: TRBV6-1
D gene: .
CDR3 DNA: TGTGCCAGCAGTGAATCTATCCCAGTTACGACTGGGGCCAACGTCCTGACTTTC
CDR3 protein: CASSESIPVTTGANVLTF

J gene: TRBJ2-5
clone size: .
V gene: TRBV18
D gene: .
CDR3 DNA: TGTGCCAGCTCACCGATTAACGGGTTGGCGGGGGAGACCCAGTACTTC
CDR3 protein: CASSPINGLAGETQYF

J gene: TRBJ2-3
clone size: .
V gene: TRBV2
D gene: TRBD2
CDR3 DNA: TGTGCCAGCAGCGAAGCGGGAGTCAGCACAGATACGCAGTATTTT
CDR3 protein: CASSEAGVSTDTQYF

J gene: TRBJ2-7
clone size: once
V gene: TRBV7-9
D gene: TRBD2
CDR3 DNA: TGTGCCAGCAGCTTAGTACGGTCTAGCGGTGCCTACGAGCAGTACTTC
CDR3 protein: CASSLVRSSGAYEQYF

J gene: TRBJ2-7
clone size: .
V gene: TRBV6-1
D gene: .
CDR3 DNA: TGTGCCAGTTTTAGACGGGGAAGTTCCTACGAGCAGTACTTC
CDR3 protein: CASFRRGSSYEQYF

J gene: TRBJ1-5
clone size: .
V gene: TRBV5-1
D gene: .
CDR3 DNA: TGCGCCAGCAGCCTAGACGGGACGCGAAATCAGCCCCAGCATTTT
CDR3 protein: CASSLDGTRNQPQHF

J gene: TRBJ2-1
clone size: .
V gene: TRBV7-8
D gene: .
CDR3 DNA: TGTGCCAGCAGCTTAGAGATCGGGGGCTACAATGAGCAGTTCTTC
CDR3 protein: CASSLEIGGYNEQFF

J gene: TRBJ2-1
clone size: once
V gene: TRBV6-5
D gene: .
CDR3 DNA: TGTGCCAGCAGTTACTCGATTGAGGTCTACAATGAGCAGTTCTTC
CDR3 protein: CASSYSIEVYNEQFF

J gene: TRBJ2-7
clone size: .
V gene: TRBV29-1
D gene: .
CDR3 DNA: TGCAGCGTCCGCCTCAGGGGTTTCGTCTACGAGCAGTACTTC
CDR3 protein: CSVRLRGFVYEQYF

J gene: TRBJ2-3
clone size: .
V gene: TRBV5-1
D gene: .
CDR3 DNA: TGCGCCAGCAGCTTGGTTGGGGTAGGCACAGATACGCAGTATTTT
CDR3 protein: CASSLVGVGTDTQYF

J gene: TRBJ2-1
clone size: .
V gene: TRBV7-3
D gene: TRBD2
CDR3 DNA: TGTGCCAGCAGCTTAGCGGGAGGGGATAATGAGCAGTTCTTC
CDR3 protein: CASSLAGGDNEQFF

J gene: TRBJ2-5
clone size: .
V gene: TRBV14
D gene: .
CDR3 DNA: TGTGCCAGCAGCCAAGATGGAGGGGCGCGATCTGAGACCCAGTACTTC
CDR3 protein: CASSQDGGARSETQYF